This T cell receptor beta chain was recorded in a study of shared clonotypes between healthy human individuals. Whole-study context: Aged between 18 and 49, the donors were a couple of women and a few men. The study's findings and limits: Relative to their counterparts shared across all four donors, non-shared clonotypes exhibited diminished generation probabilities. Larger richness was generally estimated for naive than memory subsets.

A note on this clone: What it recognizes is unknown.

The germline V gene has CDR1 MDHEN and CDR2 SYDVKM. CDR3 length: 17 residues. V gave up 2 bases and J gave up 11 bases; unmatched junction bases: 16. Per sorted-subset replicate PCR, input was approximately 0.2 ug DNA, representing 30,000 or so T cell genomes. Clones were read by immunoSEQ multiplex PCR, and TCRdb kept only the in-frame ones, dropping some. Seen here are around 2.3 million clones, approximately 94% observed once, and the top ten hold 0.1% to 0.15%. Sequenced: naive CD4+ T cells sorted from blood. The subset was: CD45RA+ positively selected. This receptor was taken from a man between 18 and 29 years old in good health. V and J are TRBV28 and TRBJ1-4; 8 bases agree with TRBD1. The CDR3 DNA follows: TGTGCCAGCAGTTTACCAGGGGGCGGCCCCGCTCAGGAGAAACTGTTTTTT. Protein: CASSLPGGGPAQEKLFF.